One sample yielded the 15 T cell receptor beta chains listed below, sequenced in a study of blood T cell repertoires in COVID-19. TCRdb keeps only in-frame clones here, not all; method: immunoSEQ multiplex PCR. This table has around 270,000 clones, roughly 89% appearing once. Sequenced: peripheral blood. Every receptor here comes from a man aged 35 to 55 with acute or convalescent COVID-19.

This chain connects TRBV5-1 to TRBJ2-1; D perhaps matches TRBD1 (6 bases). Trimming removed 4 bases at V and 3 bases at J, with 14 bases between. The CDR3 has 15 amino acids. CDR1 SGHRS and CDR2 YFSETQ come from the germline V gene. The CDR3, as DNA: TGCGCCAGCAGCCCTGGGACAAGTTTCTACAATGAGCAGTTCTTC. Translation gives CASSPGTSFYNEQFF.

The chain recombines TRBV5-1 with TRBJ1-3, with 10 bases that match TRBD1. Germline CDR1 reads SGHRS; CDR2 reads YFSETQ. V trimming: 3 bases; J trimming: 6 bases; junction bases outside the gene matches: 3. The CDR3 spans 14 residues. The CDR3 nucleotides read TGCGCCAGCAGCTCGGGACAGGGGACAAACACCATATATTTT. Protein: CASSSGQGTNTIYF.

The chain couples TRBV12-3 or TRBV12-4 to TRBJ1-1; 8 nucleotides line up with TRBD1. CDR3 length equals 11 residues. The V and J ends lost 6 bases and 10 bases, in that order; junction bases with no gene match: 4. The chain's CDR3 is CASRWTGPAFF. The CDR3 nucleotides are TGTGCCAGCAGATGGACAGGGCCAGCTTTCTTT.

This clone was seen a handful of times. V is TRBV4-1 and J is TRBJ1-2, with unresolved D. CDR1 is MGHRA and CDR2 is YSYEKL in the germline V gene. Trimming pared 0 bases from V and 5 bases from J, leaving 13 bases between. The CDR3 totals 15 residues. Written as DNA, the CDR3 is TGCGCCAGCAGCCAAGATCGATCCCTGAGGTATGGCTACACCTTC. Its protein product is CASSQDRSLRYGYTF.

There are a few counts of this clone. The chain employs TRBV7-9 and TRBJ1-3; a possible D gene is TRBD1 (5 bases). This CDR3 region has 17 residues. The V end was cut by 5 bases, the J end by 4 bases, with 21 bases between. Germline loops: CDR1 SEHNR, CDR2 FQNEAQ (reference sequence). CDR3 DNA sequence: TGTGCCAGCAGCCTAGGGGACTTCCTTCTGGGGGGAAACACCATATATTTT. This gives the protein CASSLGDFLLGGNTIYF. The whole variable domain, filled in from reference TRBV7-9 and TRBJ1-3, reads DTGVSQNPRHKITKRGQNVTFRCDPISEHNRLYWYRQTLGQGPEFLTYFQNEAQLEKSRLLSDRFSAERPKGSFSTLEIQRTEQGDSAMYLCASSLGDFLLGGNTIYFGEGSWLTVV.

The gene calls are TRBV27 and TRBJ1-1; D gene ambiguous. Germline V gives CDR1 MNHEY, CDR2 SMNVEV (reference sequence). This CDR3 comprises 15 residues. Trimming pared 1 base from V and 0 bases from J, leaving 9 bases between. CDR3: CASSLLGGMNTEAFF. CDR3 DNA sequence: TGTGCCAGCAGTTTATTGGGAGGGATGAACACTGAAGCTTTCTTT.

J is TRBJ1-5 and V is TRBV5-1; D gene uncertain. The CDR3 covers 13 residues. V lost 4 bases and J lost 8, with 13 bases in between. Germline CDR1 SGHRS, CDR2 YFSETQ. CDR3 in DNA: TGCGCCAGCAGCACGGGCCCCGGGAAGCCCCAGCATTTT. It specifies CASSTGPGKPQHF.

This chain connects TRBV24-1 to TRBJ2-3, with D possibly matching TRBD2 (6 bases). V lost 1 base, J lost 3 bases, and 16 bases lay in between. The CDR3 is 17 amino acids. Per germline, CDR1 KGHDR and CDR2 SFDVKD. The CDR3 loop is CATSDFGGNEGTDTQYF. The CDR3 region has the DNA TGTGCCACCAGTGATTTTGGGGGGAATGAGGGGACAGATACGCAGTATTTT.

This clone showed up just a few times. The chain carries TRBV6-5 and TRBJ1-2; TRBD1 might be the D (6 bases). CDR3 size: 12 residues. The germline V and J ends were trimmed by 6 bases and 8 bases, with 13 bases remaining between them. From germline, CDR1 is MNHEY and CDR2 SVGAGI. The CDR3 spells CASSSGARGYTF. Written as DNA, the CDR3 is TGTGCCAGCAGCTCAGGGGCTAGGGGCTACACCTTC.

The J gene is TRBJ1-2, the V gene TRBV9; 8 bases are a match to TRBD1. After removal of 3 bases from V and 8 bases from J, the junction contained 9 bases not matched to a gene. This CDR3 comprises 14 residues. Germline V CDR1 and CDR2: SGDLS, YYNGEE. CDR3 sequence (DNA): TGTGCCAGCAGCGAGGGGGGAGGGACAGGCGGCTACACCTTC. This translates into CASSEGGGTGGYTF.

V is TRBV2 and J is TRBJ1-2; 9 bases agree with TRBD1. The germline gives CDR1 SNHLY, CDR2 FYNNEI. J gave up 3 bases and V 3 bases, and 8 bases lay outside the gene matches. This CDR3 contains 16 residues. The DNA for the CDR3 is TGTGCCAGCAGTGATTTGGACAGGGGTAGTTACTATGGCTACACCTTC. The encoded protein is CASSDLDRGSYYGYTF.

This chain links TRBV10-3 with TRBJ1-1; tentative D call: TRBD1 (6 bases). Germline-derived CDR1 and CDR2 are ENHRY and SYGVKD. This CDR3 comprises 14 residues. The ends were cut back, 0 bases at V and 10 bases at J, with 15 bases in the middle. CDR3 protein: CAISESRGAGRAFF. In DNA form, the CDR3 reads TGTGCCATCAGTGAGTCGCGGGGGGCAGGGCGAGCTTTCTTT.

On this clone itself: Within the sample, other DNA sequences also encode this same CDR3. The rearrangement joins TRBV14 to TRBJ2-7; unclear D gene. This CDR3 contains 12 residues. Between the trimmed V and J ends, which lost 0 bases and 3 bases, there was a span of 3 bases. The germline V gene encodes CDR1 SGHDN and CDR2 FVKESK. The CDR3 DNA reads as TGTGCCAGCAGCCAAGACTACTACGAGCAGTACTTC. Amino acid sequence: CASSQDYYEQYF. The entire variable domain, with the rest obtained from reference TRBV14 and TRBJ2-7, is as follows: EAGVTQFPSHSVIEKGQTVTLRCDPISGHDNLYWYRRVMGKEIKFLLHFVKESKQDESGMPNNRFLAERTGGTYSTLKVQPAELEDSGVYFCASSQDYYEQYFGPGTRLTVT.

This clone was counted once. V is TRBV5-6 and J is TRBJ1-5, with TRBD1 as a possible D gene (6 bases). Germline CDR1 reads SGHDT; CDR2 reads YYEEEE. CDR3 length: 13 amino acids. Trimming pared 4 bases from V and 4 bases from J, leaving 9 bases between. CDR3 loop: CASSADSNQPQHF. CDR3 in DNA: TGTGCCAGCAGCGCGGACAGTAATCAGCCCCAGCATTTT. The full variable domain, in which reference TRBV5-6 and TRBJ1-5 provide the parts outside the CDR3, is DAGVTQSPTHLIKTRGQQVTLRCSPKSGHDTVSWYQQALGQGPQFIFQYYEEEERQRGNFPDRFSGHQFPNYSSELNVNALLLGDSALYLCASSADSNQPQHFGDGTRLSIL.

The rearrangement joins TRBV30 to TRBJ2-2, with D uncertain. The germline CDR1 and CDR2 sequences are GTSNPN and SVGIG (reference sequence). Trimming took off 0 bases at V and 3 bases at J, with 5 bases between the two ends. This CDR3 region has 13 residues. DNA of the CDR3: TGTGCCTGGAGTGTACAAGACACCGGGGAGCTGTTTTTT. Translating it yields CAWSVQDTGELFF.